One and the same sample provided the 2 T cell receptor beta chains below, sequenced in a study of response to subunit inactivated influenza vaccine. From the RT-PCR reads, TCRdb called clonotypes with MiXCR, one entry per CDR3 protein. The table lists 150,000 to 200,000 distinct CDR3 sequences, roughly 12% of them singletons, with about 29% in the top ten. These same records also appear under a second study, on T cells expressing NK-cell markers. That paper notes: Libraries used 5'RACE template switching adding universal primer site and UMIs.

The sequenced sample was CD8+ T cells sorted from PBMCs, obtained 12 days after vaccination. The receptors stem from a man in his fifties or sixties who received an inactivated influenza vaccine.

This clonotype was picked up many times. V usage is TRBV27 and J usage is TRBJ2-1; D gene uncertain. CDR1 is MNHEY, CDR2 SMNVEV, per germline (reference sequence). V lost 0 bases to trimming and J lost 4 bases, with 10 bases between them. There are 15 residues in the CDR3. The CDR3 DNA follows: TGTGCCAGCAGTTTATCAGGAACCCCATACAATGAGCAGTTCTTC. This sequence encodes CASSLSGTPYNEQFF.

The V and J genes are TRBV28 and TRBJ2-5, with 9 bases matching TRBD1. The V segment lost 6 bases and the J segment 2 bases; nucleotides outside the gene matches: 7. The CDR3 runs 15 residues. Germline-derived CDR1 and CDR2 are MDHEN and SYDVKM. CDR3 amino acids: CASRRRDREQETQYF. The DNA of the CDR3 is TGTGCCAGCAGGCGCCGGGACAGGGAACAAGAGACCCAGTACTTC.